This entry features one TCR beta chain sequence. The sample comes from a study of blood T cell repertoires in COVID-19. Study-level background: COVID-19 samples, acute and convalescent, were from the United States, Italy and Spain. PBMCs, B-cell-depleted T cells, or T cells were the source of the cDNA or gDNA that made up the material.

Germline CDR1 is SGHRS and CDR2 is YFSETQ. The CDR3 has 14 residues. Trimming at V came to 4 bases and at J to 7 bases, leaving 6 bases not matched to a gene. Original analysis: Quantification of nucleated cells was approximated via reference gene primer amplification. Generated by immunoSEQ multiplex PCR, the TCRdb table keeps only in-frame clones and is missing some. For V, J and clone size, that table is used; D and trimming come from the DNA. The sample lists approximately 110,000 clones, approximately 81% occurring once. Specimen: peripheral blood. The sequence was obtained from a human donor in a cohort sampled during active COVID-19. The rearrangement links TRBV5-1 to TRBJ1-4, with TRBD1 identical over 8 bases. CDR3 amino acids: CASSHGQGREKLFF. DNA for the CDR3: TGCGCCAGCAGCCACGGACAGGGACGTGAAAAACTGTTTTTT.